The 24 T cell receptor beta chains listed next were all sequenced from one sample in a study of T cells in localized non-small cell lung cancer. Sequencing was performed with immunoSEQ multiplex PCR; in TCRdb, only in-frame clones are kept and a portion is missing. The data contain over 30,000 clones, 80% to 90% of them singletons. Sequenced here: peripheral blood, sampled before any cancer treatment. The receptors stem from a woman aged 40-75 years with stage I lung adenocarcinoma.

The J gene is TRBJ1-2, the V gene TRBV11-2; TRBD1 is a possible D gene (6 bases). Per germline, CDR1 SGHAT and CDR2 FQNNGV. Trimming removed 5 bases from V and 5 bases from J, with 15 bases in between. This CDR3 spans 14 amino acids. The CDR3 DNA is TGTGCCAGCAGCGTTGCAGGGGCAGAGTATGGCTACACCTTC. Amino acids: CASSVAGAEYGYTF.

The rearrangement links TRBV19 to TRBJ1-2; 9 positions match TRBD1. Trimming took 9 bases from V and 3 from J; bases not matched to a gene: 11. Germline V CDR1 and CDR2: LNHDA, SQIVND (reference sequence). This CDR3 has 15 amino acids. The CDR3 loop reads CASHMGGTGHYGYTF. The CDR3 region has the DNA TGTGCCAGCCATATGGGTGGGACAGGGCACTATGGCTACACCTTC.

The table lists this clone with a few counts. The chain employs TRBV6-5 and TRBJ2-2; D is uncertain. The CDR3 is made up of 13 amino acids. Germline CDR1 reads MNHEY; CDR2 reads SVGAGI. The ends were cut back, 4 bases at V and 4 bases at J, with 7 bases in the middle. CDR3 residues: CASSSPGTGELFF. The CDR3 bases are TGTGCCAGCAGTTCCCCCGGCACCGGGGAGCTGTTTTTT.

The V gene is TRBV2, the J gene TRBJ2-7; D remains ambiguous. V was trimmed by 4 bases and J by 5 bases, leaving 15 bases between them. The CDR3 is 14 amino acids. Germline V gene data show CDR1 as SNHLY and CDR2 as FYNNEI. CDR3 sequence reads: CASSGERARNEQYF. The CDR3 nucleotides read TGTGCCAGCAGTGGGGAAAGGGCCCGGAACGAGCAGTACTTC.

The chain uses TRBV7-9 and TRBJ1-5; 10 nucleotides match TRBD1. Germline trimming cut 4 bases from V and 1 base from J; bases unmatched to any gene: 4. This CDR3 has 16 amino acids. Germline V CDR1 and CDR2: SEHNR, FQNEAQ (reference sequence). In DNA, the CDR3 is TGTGCCAGCAGCTGGTCGGGACAGGGGAGCAATCAGCCCCAGCATTTT. Its protein is CASSWSGQGSNQPQHF.

This clone appeared once. The J gene is TRBJ2-7, the V gene TRBV6-1; the match to TRBD2 covers 10 bases. Germline V gives CDR1 MNHNS, CDR2 SASEGT. The CDR3 covers 14 residues. Trimming took 8 bases from V and 3 from J; bases not matched to a gene: 7. This chain's CDR3 is CASHPGTSVYEQYF. The CDR3 nucleotides are TGTGCCAGCCACCCCGGGACTAGCGTCTACGAGCAGTACTTC.

The chain has TRBV23-1 and TRBJ1-5, with D tentatively TRBD1 (5 bases). TRBV23-1 is placed among ORFs of uncertain function. V was cut by 8 bases and J by 3 bases, with 17 bases left in between. CDR3 size: 15 residues. The CDR3 DNA sequence: TGCGCCAGCCCAGTAGGGAGCAGGGACAATCAGCCCCAGCATTTT. It codes for CASPVGSRDNQPQHF.

The chain employs TRBV6-1 and TRBJ2-1; 12 bases fit TRBD2. Unmatched junction bases numbered 5, after V lost 3 bases and J lost 5 bases. The length of the CDR3 is 16 residues. CDR1 is MNHNS, CDR2 SASEGT, per germline. The CDR3 reads CASSDRLAGAHNEQFF. For the CDR3, the DNA is TGTGCCAGCAGTGACCGACTAGCGGGAGCCCACAATGAGCAGTTCTTC.

The gene calls are TRBV5-6 and TRBJ2-7; possibly TRBD1 for D (6 bases). This CDR3 region has 13 residues. Germline lookup yields CDR1 SGHDT and CDR2 YYEEEE. The V and J ends lost 4 bases and 3 bases respectively, with 11 bases between them. CDR3 loop: CASSPRTVYEQYF. The CDR3 DNA reads as TGTGCCAGCAGCCCTCGGACAGTCTACGAGCAGTACTTC.

The chain couples TRBV5-4 to TRBJ1-4, with TRBD1 matching 8 bases. The CDR3 covers 16 residues. Germline loops: CDR1 SGHNT, CDR2 YYREEE (reference sequence). The ends lost 1 base at V and 0 bases at J; junction bases unmatched: 2. CDR3 amino acids: CASSLQGASTNEKLFF. CDR3 DNA sequence: TGTGCCAGCAGCTTGCAGGGGGCCTCAACTAATGAAAAACTGTTTTTT.

This rearrangement joins TRBV14 to TRBJ2-7, with D tentatively TRBD2 (5 bases). Germline loops: CDR1 SGHDN, CDR2 FVKESK. The CDR3 has 16 amino acids. Trimming took 0 bases from V and 2 from J, leaving 14 bases between them. The CDR3, as DNA: TGTGCCAGCAGCCAAGATCCCGAGGGTTGGCCCTACGAGCAGTACTTC. Its translation is CASSQDPEGWPYEQYF.

This sequence joins TRBV19 and TRBJ2-2, with D unclear. Between the trimmed V and J ends, which lost 4 bases and 8 bases, there was a span of 17 bases. This CDR3 comprises 15 residues. Germline V gene data show CDR1 as LNHDA and CDR2 as SQIVND (reference sequence). CDR3 loop: CASSTSARPQGELFF. In DNA form, the CDR3 reads TGTGCCAGTAGTACCTCCGCGAGACCTCAAGGGGAGCTGTTTTTT.

V is TRBV28 and J is TRBJ1-5, with D possibly TRBD1 on 6 matching bases. V dropped 5 bases and J dropped 2 bases, with 19 bases sitting between them. The CDR3 totals 17 residues. Germline CDR1 MDHEN, CDR2 SYDVKM. CDR3 in DNA: TGTGCCAGCAGTCCTACCCTCGGGGCAGGGGGCAATCAGCCCCAGCATTTT. Protein sequence: CASSPTLGAGGNQPQHF.

J is TRBJ2-2 and V is TRBV29-1; 7 positions agree with TRBD1. J lost 5 bases, V lost 0 bases, and 6 bases had no gene match. The CDR3 consists of 15 residues. The germline CDR1 and CDR2 sequences are SQVTM and ANQGSEA. The CDR3 protein is CSVEDQTGLTGELFF. DNA for the CDR3: TGCAGCGTTGAAGATCAGACAGGGCTTACCGGGGAGCTGTTTTTT.

This clone was picked up one time. This chain joins TRBV23-1 and TRBJ2-7, with D possibly called TRBD1 or TRBD2 (9 bases each). TRBV23-1 is an open reading frame whose function is uncertain. V dropped 1 base and J dropped 2 bases, with 24 bases sitting between them. The CDR3 spans 19 residues. The CDR3 reads CASSQLQGALAGEAYEQYF. CDR3 DNA: TGCGCCAGCAGTCAATTACAGGGGGCTTTAGCGGGAGAGGCCTACGAGCAGTACTTC.

This chain uses TRBV5-1 with TRBJ1-4; D might be TRBD1 (5 bases). Germline values: CDR1 SGHRS, CDR2 YFSETQ. CDR3 length: 15 amino acids. The V gene lost 4 bases and the J gene lost 8 bases, with 18 bases spanning the gap. The CDR3 region has the DNA TGCGCCAGCAGCCGCCGGGACCCCGGAGAGGAAAAACTGTTTTTT. It translates to CASSRRDPGEEKLFF.

The chain is built from TRBV28 and TRBJ2-7; TRBD1 might be the D (5 bases). V gave up 3 bases and J gave up 13 bases, with 28 bases separating them. This CDR3 is 16 amino acids long. The germline CDR1 and CDR2 sequences are MDHEN and SYDVKM. This CDR3 reads CASSFNPRTLSSPGYF. The CDR3 DNA reads TGTGCCAGCAGTTTTAACCCGCGGACACTATCCAGCCCCGGTTACTTC.

The rearrangement uses TRBV6-6 and TRBJ2-3; D is unclear. The germline V gene encodes CDR1 MNHNY and CDR2 SVGAGI (reference sequence). V was shortened by 5 bases and J by 4 bases, with 13 bases between the two germline ends. This CDR3 region has 14 residues. The CDR3 coding sequence is TGTGCCAGCAGTGTAGCTCCAACCCCAGATACGCAGTATTTT. This codes for CASSVAPTPDTQYF.

Written as DNA, the CDR3 is TGCGCCAGCAGCTTGGACCCAAGCTCTGGGGCCAACGTCCTGACTTTC. Translated, it gives CASSLDPSSGANVLTF. The gene calls are TRBV5-1 and TRBJ2-6; the D is unclear. Germline CDR1 and CDR2: SGHRS and YFSETQ. The V end was cut by 0 bases, the J end by 0 bases, with 7 bases between. This CDR3 region has 16 residues.

The J gene is TRBJ2-5, the V gene TRBV5-1; D is unresolved. This CDR3 is built from 12 residues. The V end was cut by 4 bases, the J end by 4 bases, with 8 bases between. Germline V lookup: CDR1 SGHRS, CDR2 YFSETQ. The CDR3 protein is CASSEKGETQYF. The CDR3 bases are TGCGCCAGCAGCGAGAAAGGAGAGACCCAGTACTTC.

This chain uses TRBV7-2 with TRBJ2-5, with TRBD2 matching 8 bases. Germline CDR1 is SGHTA and CDR2 is FQGNSA. The length of the CDR3 is 16 residues. V trimming: 5 bases; J trimming: 4 bases; junction bases outside the gene matches: 12. The CDR3 spells CASSGGISGTPETQYF. DNA of the CDR3: TGTGCCAGCAGCGGAGGGATTAGCGGGACCCCAGAGACCCAGTACTTC.

In this sample, this clone turned up once. This rearrangement joins TRBV5-4 to TRBJ1-1; D ambiguous. Trimming pared 5 bases from V and 1 base from J, leaving 18 bases between. There are 16 residues in the CDR3. The germline gives CDR1 SGHNT, CDR2 YYREEE (reference sequence). The CDR3 protein is CASSFFLGLQNTEAFF. CDR3 DNA sequence: TGTGCCAGCAGTTTCTTCCTCGGACTCCAGAACACTGAAGCTTTCTTT.

The rearrangement joins TRBV4-2 to TRBJ2-7, with unresolved D. The CDR3 length is 13 residues. The germline gives CDR1 LGHNA, CDR2 YNFKEQ. The V gene lost 0 bases and the J gene lost 3 bases, with 6 bases spanning the gap. The CDR3 DNA is TGTGCCAGCAGCCAAGAGGGCCTCTACGAGCAGTACTTC. Its protein product is CASSQEGLYEQYF.

The rearrangement uses TRBV7-1 and TRBJ1-2; 8 bases line up with TRBD1. TRBV7-1 is marked as an open reading frame, function uncertain. The CDR3 spans 13 residues. V lost 5 bases to trimming and J lost 6 bases; unmatched junction nucleotides: 5. The DNA of the CDR3 is TGTGCCAGCAGCAGACAGGGGTGGGATGGCTACACCTTC. It is translated as CASSRQGWDGYTF.